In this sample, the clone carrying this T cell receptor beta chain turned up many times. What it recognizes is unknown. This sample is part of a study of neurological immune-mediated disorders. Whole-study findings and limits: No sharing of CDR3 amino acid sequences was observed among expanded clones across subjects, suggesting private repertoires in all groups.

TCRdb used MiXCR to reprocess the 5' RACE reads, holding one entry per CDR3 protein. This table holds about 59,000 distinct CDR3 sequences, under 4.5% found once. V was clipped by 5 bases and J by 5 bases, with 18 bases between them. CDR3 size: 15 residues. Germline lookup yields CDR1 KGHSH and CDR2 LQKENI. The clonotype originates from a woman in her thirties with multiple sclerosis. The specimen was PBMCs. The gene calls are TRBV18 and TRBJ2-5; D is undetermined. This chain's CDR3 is CASSSNQERPETQYF. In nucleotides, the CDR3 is TGTGCCAGCTCATCAAATCAGGAACGACCGGAGACCCAGTACTTC.